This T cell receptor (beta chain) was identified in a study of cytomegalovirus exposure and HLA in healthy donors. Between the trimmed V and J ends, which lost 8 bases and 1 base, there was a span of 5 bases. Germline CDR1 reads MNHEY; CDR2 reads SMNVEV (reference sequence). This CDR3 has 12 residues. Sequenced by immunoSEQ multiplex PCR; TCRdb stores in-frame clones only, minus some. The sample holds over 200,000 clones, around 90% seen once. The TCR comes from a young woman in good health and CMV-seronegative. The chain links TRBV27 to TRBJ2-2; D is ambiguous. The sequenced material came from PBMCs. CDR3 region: CASGRNTGELFF. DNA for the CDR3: TGTGCCAGCGGTAGGAACACCGGGGAGCTGTTTTTT.